The 28 T cell receptor beta chains listed next were all sequenced from one sample in a study of T cell repertoires in cytomegalovirus infection (dated by TCRdb to between 2019 and 2020). Sequencing relied on an Illumina HiSeq 1500. TCRdb passed the public sequencing reads through fastp at Q25 and MiXCR, retaining productive beta sequences. Duplicate CDR3 protein sequences are folded into a single record with the most common DNA and genes. The sample data list 750,000 to 950,000 distinct CDR3 sequences, and about 27% of these were observed just once. Around 13% of the sample lies in the top ten. The sample's treatment or condition label, decoded: in vitro stimulation with specific CMV peptide epitopes to enrich CMV-specific T cells. These receptors' antigens are unknown. Sequences were derived from cultured CD8+ T cells from PBMCs, sampled from culture after CMV antigen stimulation. These receptors came from a human donor in good health (CMV status not recorded). Some clones in this sample may be carry-over from other donors' samples.

This chain connects TRBV2 to TRBJ2-5, with 10 bases aligning to TRBD2. CDR3 size: 16 residues. V lost 4 bases, J lost 6 bases, and 11 bases stayed unmatched. Germline V gene lookup returns CDR1 SNHLY and CDR2 FYNNEI. The CDR3 sequence is CASSGLAGPPGKTQYF. CDR3 in DNA: TGTGCCAGCAGTGGACTAGCGGGTCCTCCGGGGAAGACCCAGTACTTC.

This chain links TRBV7-2 with TRBJ2-5; D possibly corresponds to TRBD2 (6 bases). Trimming cost V 3 bases and J 4 bases, with 15 bases left between them. The length of the CDR3 is 15 residues. Per the germline V gene, CDR1 is SGHTA and CDR2 is FQGNSA. The CDR3 sequence: CASSFPGTLRETQYF. As DNA, the CDR3 is TGTGCCAGCAGCTTCCCCGGGACTTTAAGAGAGACCCAGTACTTC.

This clonotype was counted only a few times. This rearrangement joins TRBV3-1 to TRBJ2-7, with a weak D call TRBD1 (5 bases). CDR1 and CDR2 (germline): LGHDT, YNNKEL (reference sequence). This CDR3 comprises 14 residues. Trimming left V 1 base short and J 2 bases short, with 9 bases between. Written as DNA, the CDR3 is TGTGCCAGCAGCCAAGGCAGGGCCCCCTACGAGCAGTACTTC. Its protein is CASSQGRAPYEQYF.

The chain couples TRBV28 to TRBJ2-1; TRBD2 agrees at 12 bases. With 6 bases clipped from V and 10 bases from J, the junction kept 10 bases outside the gene matches. The CDR3 is 15 amino acids. Germline CDR1 reads MDHEN; CDR2 reads SYDVKM. CDR3 DNA sequence: TGTGCCAGCAGCCTTCTAGCGGGGGGGGCCGGGGAGCAGTTCTTC. Translating gives CASSLLAGGAGEQFF.

The CDR3: CSGNPTGWGTEAFF. The CDR3 nucleotides are TGCAGCGGCAATCCGACAGGGTGGGGCACTGAAGCTTTCTTT. The chain uses TRBV29-1 and TRBJ1-1; 7 bases agree with TRBD1. This CDR3 comprises 14 residues. V dropped 7 bases and J dropped 4; count of bases not matched to a gene: 12. Germline assignment: CDR1 SQVTM and CDR2 ANQGSEA.

This clonotype was seen only a few times. This chain joins TRBV5-1 and TRBJ2-5; D may correspond to TRBD1 or TRBD2 (5 bases each). The germline V gene has CDR1 SGHRS and CDR2 YFSETQ. Between the trimmed V and J ends, which lost 0 bases and 5 bases, there was a span of 20 bases. The CDR3 extends over 17 amino acids. The DNA for the CDR3 is TGCGCCAGCAGCTTGGACCCGGGACCCCTTCGACGGGAGACCCAGTACTTC. Its protein is CASSLDPGPLRRETQYF.

This clonotype was counted between two and nine times. The genes are TRBV19 and TRBJ2-7; D gene uncertain. The CDR3 extends over 13 amino acids. Germline-derived CDR1 and CDR2 are LNHDA and SQIVND (reference sequence). The germline V and J ends were trimmed by 5 bases and 1 base, with 9 bases remaining between them. CDR3: CASSSGPSYEQYF. Here the CDR3 DNA reads TGTGCCAGTAGTTCCGGGCCATCCTACGAGCAGTACTTC. Full variable domain (rest looked up from reference TRBV19 and TRBJ2-7): DGGITQSPKYLFRKEGQNVTLSCEQNLNHDAMYWYRQDPGQGLRLIYYSQIVNDFQKGDIAEGYSVSREKKESFPLTVTSAQKNPTAFYLCASSSGPSYEQYFGPGTRLTVT.

V gene TRBV10-3 combines with J gene TRBJ1-1; D is unresolved. The CDR3 sequence is 11 residues long. V lost 10 bases and J 2 bases, leaving 8 bases between the germline ends. Germline CDR1 ENHRY, CDR2 SYGVKD. The CDR3 sequence: CATRDNTEAFF. The CDR3 DNA follows: TGTGCCACCCGGGATAACACTGAAGCTTTCTTT.

This clonotype was detected only a few times. V and J are TRBV7-9 and TRBJ2-2; 7 nucleotides align to TRBD2. Germline CDR1 is SEHNR and CDR2 is FQNEAQ (reference sequence). This CDR3 is built from 16 residues. With V trimmed by 2 bases and J by 5 bases, 8 bases remained unmatched. The CDR3 DNA sequence: TGTGCCAGCAGCTTATGGGCGGGGGACCCGACCGGGGAGCTGTTTTTT. This encodes CASSLWAGDPTGELFF.

Details on this clonotype: A single base separates this from a much larger clone, so it may be a read error. The chain carries TRBV7-2 and TRBJ2-1, with D unresolved. Germline V gene lookup returns CDR1 SGHTA and CDR2 FQGNSA. The CDR3 spans 11 residues. Trimming took 5 bases from V and 7 from J, leaving 6 bases between them. Here the CDR3 reads CASSHFNEQFF. The CDR3 nucleotides read TGTGCCAGCAGCCACTTTAATGAGCAGTTCTTC.

The V and J genes are TRBV7-9 and TRBJ1-2; TRBD1 matches at 7 bases. This CDR3 region has 13 residues. The germline CDR1 and CDR2 sequences are SEHNR and FQNEAQ (reference sequence). Trimming at V came to 1 base and at J to 5 bases, leaving 1 base not matched to a gene. CDR3 coding DNA: TGTGCCAGCAGCTTAGGGGACAGATATGGCTACACCTTC. Its translation is CASSLGDRYGYTF.

The CDR3, as DNA: TGCGCCAGCATGCCTTTCCCAGGGTCTAGCCACAATGAGCAGTTCTTC. Its protein product is CASMPFPGSSHNEQFF. This chain connects TRBV5-1 to TRBJ2-1; the D call may be TRBD1 or TRBD2 (5 bases each). Per germline, CDR1 SGHRS and CDR2 YFSETQ. The V end was cut by 6 bases, the J end by 5 bases, with 21 bases between. There are 16 residues in the CDR3.

V usage is TRBV6-5 and J usage is TRBJ2-4, with 7 bases identical to TRBD2. Trimming cost V 8 bases and J 8 bases; bases outside gene matches: 9. This CDR3 has 13 residues. Germline V gene lookup returns CDR1 MNHEY and CDR2 SVGAGI. The CDR3 DNA is TGTGCCAGCGCCTGGGTTGGGGGGGACATTCAGTACTTC. Protein: CASAWVGGDIQYF.

The genes are TRBV7-8 and TRBJ2-1; 9 positions agree with TRBD1. Germline CDR1 is SGHVS and CDR2 is FQNEAQ. The junction had 9 bases not matched to a gene; V was cut back by 1 base and J by 5 bases. CDR3 length equals 17 residues. In DNA, the CDR3 is TGTGCCAGCAGCTTAGGTACAGGGGGCGCGGTGGACAATGAGCAGTTCTTC. Amino acid sequence: CASSLGTGGAVDNEQFF.

The genes are TRBV6-2 or TRBV6-3 and TRBJ1-5, with a tentative D call TRBD1 (6 bases). The CDR3 is 15 amino acids. V was clipped by 7 bases and J by 6 bases, with 19 bases between them. From germline, CDR1 is MNHEY and CDR2 SVGEGT. The CDR3 sequence: CASTNGGGAGQPQHF. The CDR3 DNA reads as TGTGCCAGCACCAACGGGGGGGGGGCAGGTCAGCCCCAGCATTTT.

This clonotype is a singleton in its sample. The chain is built from TRBV11-2 and TRBJ1-2, with TRBD1 matching 8 bases. This CDR3 is built from 15 residues. CDR1 is SGHAT, CDR2 FQNNGV, per germline. V shed 3 bases, J shed 4 bases, and the junction held 7 bases outside the gene matches. The DNA of the CDR3 is TGTGCCAGCAGCTTTGAACAGGGGGAGCTCTATGGCTACACCTTC. As protein: CASSFEQGELYGYTF.

Only a few counts were recorded for this clonotype. The V and J genes are TRBV12-3 or TRBV12-4 and TRBJ2-6; the D gene could be TRBD1 or TRBD2 (5 bases each). The CDR3 covers 13 residues. With 6 bases removed from V and 8 bases from J, the gap between germline ends came to 11 bases. CDR3 region: CASSLRGPNVLTF. The CDR3 DNA reads TGTGCCAGCAGCTTGAGGGGCCCCAACGTCCTGACTTTC.

The rearrangement uses TRBV7-6 and TRBJ2-7, with TRBD2 as a possible D gene (6 bases). The ends were cut back, 3 bases at V and 6 bases at J, with 18 bases in the middle. Per germline, CDR1 SGHVS and CDR2 FNYEAQ. The CDR3 length is 15 residues. CDR3 DNA sequence: TGTGCCAGCAGCTTCAACCGGGAGCCCACGGGCGAGCAGTACTTC. It codes for CASSFNREPTGEQYF.

The genes are TRBV7-4 and TRBJ2-3; a weak D match, TRBD2 (6 bases). There are 17 residues in the CDR3. V was cut by 5 bases and J by 1 base, with 19 bases left in between. From germline, CDR1 is SGHVT and CDR2 SQSDAQ. CDR3 coding DNA: TGTGCCAGCAGCCCAGATCGCGGGGACCTGGGCACAGATACGCAGTATTTT. Residues: CASSPDRGDLGTDTQYF. Variable domain in full (rest from reference TRBV7-4 and TRBJ2-3): GAGVSQSPRYKVAKRGRDVALRCDSISGHVTLYWYRQTLGQGSEVLTYSQSDAQRDKSGRPSGRFSAERPERSVSTLKIQRTEQGDSAVYLCASSPDRGDLGTDTQYFGPGTRLTVL.

The chain recombines TRBV5-4 with TRBJ2-3; D is uncertain. Germline assignment: CDR1 SGHNT and CDR2 YYREEE (reference sequence). The ends were cut back, 0 bases at V and 4 bases at J, with 6 bases in the middle. The CDR3 consists of 13 residues. As DNA, the CDR3 is TGTGCCAGCAGCTTGGGGATTCCAGATACGCAGTATTTT. Protein product: CASSLGIPDTQYF.

Remarks on this clonotype: This may arise from a read error, as a much more abundant clone is one base away. V is TRBV4-3 and J is TRBJ2-3; D is unresolved. This CDR3 is 15 amino acids long. Trimming left V 0 bases short and J 0 bases short, with 7 bases between. Germline lookup yields CDR1 LGHNA and CDR2 YSLEER. CDR3 nucleotides: TGCGCCAGCAGCCAAGACCAGGCTAGCACAGATACGCAGTATTTT. It translates to CASSQDQASTDTQYF.

This clonotype was observed a few times. The genes are TRBV6-2 or TRBV6-3 and TRBJ2-1; 7 bases align to TRBD1. The CDR3 extends over 16 amino acids. V lost 4 bases, J lost 1 base, and 7 bases stayed unmatched. The germline gives CDR1 MNHEY, CDR2 SVGEGT. The CDR3 DNA reads as TGTGCCAGCAGTTGGGATCCAGGGGGATCCTACAATGAGCAGTTCTTC. It yields the protein CASSWDPGGSYNEQFF.

This clonotype was counted between two and nine times. This chain joins TRBV27 and TRBJ1-6; maybe TRBD1 (6 bases). The CDR3 is 14 amino acids. Germline V lookup: CDR1 MNHEY, CDR2 SMNVEV (reference sequence). V lost 4 bases to trimming and J lost 11 bases, with 15 bases between them. The CDR3, as DNA: TGTGCCAGCAGTTGGGCAGGGGAGTTTCCACCCCTCCACTTT. Amino acid sequence: CASSWAGEFPPLHF.

In DNA, the CDR3 is TGTGCCAGCACGGACGGGACTGGCTACGAGCAGTACTTC. Amino acid sequence: CASTDGTGYEQYF. The chain carries TRBV7-4 and TRBJ2-7; weak D call: TRBD2 (6 bases). The CDR3 covers 13 residues. The germline V gene encodes CDR1 SGHVT and CDR2 SQSDAQ. Trimming removed 7 bases from V and 3 bases from J, with 13 bases in between.

The chain uses TRBV19 and TRBJ1-2; 9 bases fit TRBD1. Trimming removed 7 bases from V and 8 bases from J; junction bases left unmatched: 11. The V gene's germline CDR1 is LNHDA and CDR2 SQIVND (reference sequence). The CDR3 loop spans 14 amino acids. DNA of the CDR3: TGTGCCAGTACCGCCGACAGGGGGGATTCGGGCTACACCTTC. This gives the protein CASTADRGDSGYTF.

This clonotype was recorded many times. This chain connects TRBV7-9 to TRBJ1-2, with D unresolved. V lost 2 bases and J lost 6, with 13 bases in between. Germline loops: CDR1 SEHNR, CDR2 FQNEAQ (reference sequence). The CDR3 has 14 amino acids. CDR3 nucleotide sequence: TGTGCCAGCAGCTTACCCGGACTTCTGGATGGCTACACCTTC. The encoded protein is CASSLPGLLDGYTF.

About this clonotype: This clone may be a read error of a much larger clone one base away. The chain is built from TRBV12-3 or TRBV12-4 and TRBJ2-7, with 8 bases matching TRBD1. V dropped 5 bases and J dropped 6; count of bases not matched to a gene: 9. This CDR3 is built from 14 residues. The chain's CDR3 is CASSPDRVPFEQYF. CDR3 sequence (DNA): TGTGCCAGCAGTCCGGACAGGGTGCCCTTCGAGCAGTACTTC.

This chain joins TRBV20-1 and TRBJ2-3, with D tentatively TRBD1 (5 bases). Germline CDR1 reads DFQATT; CDR2 reads SNEGSKA (reference sequence). The CDR3 covers 17 residues. Trimming took 3 bases from V and 0 from J, leaving 19 bases between them. The DNA of the CDR3 is TGCAGTGCTAGCCTAAACAACAGGTCCCCTAGCACAGATACGCAGTATTTT. It yields the protein CSASLNNRSPSTDTQYF.